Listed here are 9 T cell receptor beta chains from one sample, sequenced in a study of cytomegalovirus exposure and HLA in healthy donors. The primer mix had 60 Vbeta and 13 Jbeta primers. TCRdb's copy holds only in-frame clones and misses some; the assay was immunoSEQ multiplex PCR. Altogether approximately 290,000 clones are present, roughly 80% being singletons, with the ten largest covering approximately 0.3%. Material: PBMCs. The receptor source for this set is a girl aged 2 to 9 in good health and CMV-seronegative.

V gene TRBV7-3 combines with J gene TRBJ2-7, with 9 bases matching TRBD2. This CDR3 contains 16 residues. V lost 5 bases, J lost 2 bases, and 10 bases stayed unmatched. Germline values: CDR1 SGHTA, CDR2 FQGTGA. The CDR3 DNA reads TGTGCCAGCAGCCCGCAGCCCCTAGCGGGACCCTACGAGCAGTACTTC. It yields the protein CASSPQPLAGPYEQYF.

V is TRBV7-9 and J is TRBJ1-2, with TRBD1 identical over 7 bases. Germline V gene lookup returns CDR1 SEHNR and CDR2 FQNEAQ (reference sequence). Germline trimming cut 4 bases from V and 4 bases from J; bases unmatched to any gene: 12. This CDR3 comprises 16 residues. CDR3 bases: TGTGCCAGCAGCTCCGGGGACAGCCAAGGCCCCTATGGCTACACCTTC. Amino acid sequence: CASSSGDSQGPYGYTF.

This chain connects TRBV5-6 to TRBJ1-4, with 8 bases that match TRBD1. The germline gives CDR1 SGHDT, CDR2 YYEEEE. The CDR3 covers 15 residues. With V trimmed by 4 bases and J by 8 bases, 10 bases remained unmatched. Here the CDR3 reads CASSERQGRSEKLFF. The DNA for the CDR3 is TGTGCCAGCAGCGAGCGACAGGGGAGGTCAGAAAAACTGTTTTTT. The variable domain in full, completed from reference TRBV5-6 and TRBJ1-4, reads DAGVTQSPTHLIKTRGQQVTLRCSPKSGHDTVSWYQQALGQGPQFIFQYYEEEERQRGNFPDRFSGHQFPNYSSELNVNALLLGDSALYLCASSERQGRSEKLFFGSGTQLSVL.

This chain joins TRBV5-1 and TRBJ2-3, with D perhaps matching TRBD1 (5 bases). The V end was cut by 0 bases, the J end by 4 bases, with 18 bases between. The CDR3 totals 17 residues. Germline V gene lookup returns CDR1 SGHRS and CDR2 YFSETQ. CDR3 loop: CASSLAPRQGYSDTQYF. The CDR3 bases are TGCGCCAGCAGCTTGGCGCCGAGGCAGGGTTATTCAGATACGCAGTATTTT.

CDR3 sequence: CASTDRQGLLHF. As DNA, the CDR3 is TGTGCCAGTACCGACCGCCAGGGTCTCCTCCACTTT. V usage is TRBV6-5 and J usage is TRBJ1-6; tentatively, D is TRBD1 (5 bases). From germline, CDR1 is MNHEY and CDR2 SVGAGI. The CDR3 consists of 12 residues. Trimming stripped 9 bases from V and 15 bases from J, with 18 bases between.

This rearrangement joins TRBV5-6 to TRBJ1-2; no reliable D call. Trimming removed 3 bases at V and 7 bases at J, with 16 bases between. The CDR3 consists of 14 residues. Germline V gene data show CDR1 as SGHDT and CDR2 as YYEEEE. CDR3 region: CASSWRARMGGYTF. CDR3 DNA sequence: TGTGCCAGCAGCTGGAGGGCCAGGATGGGTGGCTACACCTTC. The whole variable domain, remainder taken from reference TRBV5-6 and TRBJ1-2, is DAGVTQSPTHLIKTRGQQVTLRCSPKSGHDTVSWYQQALGQGPQFIFQYYEEEERQRGNFPDRFSGHQFPNYSSELNVNALLLGDSALYLCASSWRARMGGYTFGSGTRLTVV.

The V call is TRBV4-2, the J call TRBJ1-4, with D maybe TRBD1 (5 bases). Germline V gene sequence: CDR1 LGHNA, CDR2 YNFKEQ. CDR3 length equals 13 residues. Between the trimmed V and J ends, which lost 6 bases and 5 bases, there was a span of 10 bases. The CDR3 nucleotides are TGTGCCAGCAGTCGACAGCAAAATGAAAAACTGTTTTTT. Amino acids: CASSRQQNEKLFF.

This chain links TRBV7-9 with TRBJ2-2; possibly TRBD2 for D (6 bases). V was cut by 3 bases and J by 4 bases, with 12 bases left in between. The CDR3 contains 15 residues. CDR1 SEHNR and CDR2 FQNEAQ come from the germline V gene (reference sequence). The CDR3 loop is CASSFWRDSTGELFF. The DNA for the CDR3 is TGTGCCAGCAGCTTCTGGCGGGATTCCACCGGGGAGCTGTTTTTT.

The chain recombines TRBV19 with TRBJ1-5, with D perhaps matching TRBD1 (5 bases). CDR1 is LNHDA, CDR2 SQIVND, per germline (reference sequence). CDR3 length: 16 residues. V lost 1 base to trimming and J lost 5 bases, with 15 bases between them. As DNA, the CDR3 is TGTGCCAGTAGTATAGTGCTAGGGGTGCTAGATCAGCCCCAGCATTTT. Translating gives CASSIVLGVLDQPQHF. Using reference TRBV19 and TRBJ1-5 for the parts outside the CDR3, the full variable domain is DGGITQSPKYLFRKEGQNVTLSCEQNLNHDAMYWYRQDPGQGLRLIYYSQIVNDFQKGDIAEGYSVSREKKESFPLTVTSAQKNPTAFYLCASSIVLGVLDQPQHFGDGTRLSIL.